Below, 20 T cell receptor beta chains from the same sample are listed, as sequenced in a study of blood T cells in healthy people across ages. A sample-barcoded 5' primer and a J-beta primer mix were used in a second PCR of roughly 7 to 11 cycles. Each CDR3 protein gets one entry after TCRdb re-called the 5' RACE reads with MiXCR. The profile covers 850,000 to 950,000 distinct CDR3 sequences, with more than 25% appearing a single time and about 18% taken by the ten largest. The sample was blood. All receptors derive from a woman of 80 years or more in good health.

Notes on this clonotype: This may arise from a read error, as a much more abundant clone is one base away. This chain links TRBV18 with TRBJ2-7; no definite D call. Trimming took off 3 bases at V and 7 bases at J, with 16 bases between the two ends. Per the germline V gene, CDR1 is KGHSH and CDR2 is LQKENI. This CDR3 is built from 14 residues. The chain's CDR3 is CASSPSTGPNEQYF. The DNA for the CDR3 is TGTGCCAGCTCACCTTCCACCGGACCCAATGAGCAGTACTTC.

V usage is TRBV20-1 and J usage is TRBJ2-5, with no clear D. Trimming took 0 bases from V and 2 from J, leaving 10 bases between them. Germline-derived CDR1 and CDR2 are DFQATT and SNEGSKA (reference sequence). The CDR3 has 14 residues. The CDR3 nucleotides read TGCAGTGCTAGAGATCCCAGGCTGCAAGAGACCCAGTACTTC. Amino acids: CSARDPRLQETQYF.

This clonotype was detected ten times or more. The chain uses TRBV7-9 and TRBJ2-3; D is unclear. CDR1 and CDR2 (germline): SEHNR, FQNEAQ (reference sequence). V lost 5 bases and J lost 4, with 13 bases in between. The CDR3 loop spans 14 amino acids. CDR3 sequence (DNA): TGTGCCAGCAGCCCAATTCAGATCCCAGATACGCAGTATTTT. It translates to CASSPIQIPDTQYF. The full variable domain, in which reference TRBV7-9 and TRBJ2-3 provide the parts outside the CDR3, is DTGVSQNPRHKITKRGQNVTFRCDPISEHNRLYWYRQTLGQGPEFLTYFQNEAQLEKSRLLSDRFSAERPKGSFSTLEIQRTEQGDSAMYLCASSPIQIPDTQYFGPGTRLTVL.

This clonotype was detected a few times. The rearrangement uses TRBV28 and TRBJ1-5; a possible D gene is TRBD1 (5 bases). The CDR3 length is 16 residues. Germline CDR1 reads MDHEN; CDR2 reads SYDVKM. Deletions cut 5 bases from V and 2 bases from J, with 16 bases between. CDR3 loop: CASSPKERGGNQPQHF. For the CDR3, the DNA is TGTGCCAGCAGTCCTAAGGAACGGGGGGGCAATCAGCCCCAGCATTTT.

In its sample, this clonotype was seen many times. V gene TRBV6-1 combines with J gene TRBJ2-6; D is unresolved. Germline V gene sequence: CDR1 MNHNS, CDR2 SASEGT. V shed 5 bases and J shed 0 bases, with 8 bases lying between them. The length of the CDR3 is 15 residues. CDR3 region: CASSHGFSGANVLTF. For the CDR3, the DNA is TGTGCCAGCAGTCACGGATTCTCTGGGGCCAACGTCCTGACTTTC.

This clonotype was detected many times. The chain couples TRBV20-1 to TRBJ1-5, with 7 bases matching TRBD1. With V trimmed by 0 bases and J by 7 bases, 12 bases remained unmatched. In germline, CDR1 is DFQATT, CDR2 SNEGSKA (reference sequence). CDR3 length equals 16 residues. CDR3 DNA: TGCAGTGCTAGAGATCAAAGAGGAGGGGGCCGGCAGCCCCAGCATTTT. As protein: CSARDQRGGGRQPQHF.

This clonotype was detected many times. The V gene is TRBV6-1, the J gene TRBJ1-2; 9 nucleotides agree with TRBD1. This CDR3 has 15 amino acids. V lost 3 bases to trimming and J lost 8 bases; unmatched junction nucleotides: 10. Germline values: CDR1 MNHNS, CDR2 SASEGT. CDR3 sequence (DNA): TGTGCCAGCAGTGACCGGGACAGGGATTGGAGGGGCTACACCTTC. It yields the protein CASSDRDRDWRGYTF.

The chain combines TRBV20-1 with TRBJ2-3; the match to TRBD1 covers 7 bases. Trimming removed 3 bases from V and 1 base from J; junction bases left unmatched: 7. In germline, CDR1 is DFQATT, CDR2 SNEGSKA (reference sequence). CDR3 length equals 15 residues. The CDR3 protein is CSASRQGLGTDTQYF. The CDR3 nucleotides read TGCAGTGCTAGCAGACAGGGTCTGGGCACAGATACGCAGTATTTT.

The J gene is TRBJ2-3, the V gene TRBV20-1; D may be TRBD2 (6 bases). This CDR3 has 15 amino acids. CDR1 and CDR2 (germline): DFQATT, SNEGSKA (reference sequence). V shed 3 bases and J shed 0 bases, with 13 bases lying between them. The CDR3 bases are TGCAGTGCTAGTGATCGACGGGGGAGCACAGATACGCAGTATTTT. This gives the protein CSASDRRGSTDTQYF.

This clonotype was seen repeatedly, ten times or more. The chain couples TRBV20-1 to TRBJ2-1; TRBD1 matches at 10 bases. After removal of 4 bases from V and 8 bases from J, the junction contained 8 bases not matched to a gene. Per the germline V gene, CDR1 is DFQATT and CDR2 is SNEGSKA (reference sequence). The length of the CDR3 is 14 residues. The CDR3, as DNA: TGCAGTGCTAACCGAGACAGGGGGCGACATGAGCAGTTCTTC. Its protein product is CSANRDRGRHEQFF.

This clonotype was detected only a few times. A much bigger clone sits one base away, suggesting this may be a read error. The rearrangement uses TRBV7-2 and TRBJ2-1, with D unclear. Germline CDR1 is SGHTA and CDR2 is FQGNSA. The CDR3 loop spans 15 amino acids. V lost 5 bases and J 4 bases, leaving 15 bases between the germline ends. DNA of the CDR3: TGTGCCAGCAGCCGCCGCGGTATGTGGTACAATGAGCAGTTCTTC. Residues: CASSRRGMWYNEQFF.

The gene calls are TRBV19 and TRBJ1-5; the match to TRBD1 covers 7 bases. V trimming: 4 bases; J trimming: 0 bases; junction bases outside the gene matches: 9. The CDR3 has 17 residues. The germline V gene has CDR1 LNHDA and CDR2 SQIVND (reference sequence). CDR3 sequence (DNA): TGTGCCAGTAGTACCCCCGGGACAGACTATAGCAATCAGCCCCAGCATTTT. Translation gives CASSTPGTDYSNQPQHF.

This clonotype occurred a few times. V gene TRBV20-1 combines with J gene TRBJ2-1; D gene uncertain. Germline V gene lookup returns CDR1 DFQATT and CDR2 SNEGSKA (reference sequence). The V gene lost 0 bases and the J gene lost 10 bases, with 10 bases spanning the gap. The CDR3 covers 12 residues. The CDR3, as DNA: TGCAGTGCTAGAGATGGTATAGAAGAGCAGTTCTTC. This sequence encodes CSARDGIEEQFF.

This clonotype showed up many times. The rearrangement uses TRBV5-1 and TRBJ2-1, with TRBD1 identical over 11 bases. The length of the CDR3 is 14 residues. Trimming cost V 3 bases and J 9 bases; bases outside gene matches: 5. Germline V CDR1 and CDR2: SGHRS, YFSETQ. The CDR3 here is CASSSGQGVGEQFF. CDR3 in DNA: TGCGCCAGCAGCTCGGGACAGGGGGTTGGTGAGCAGTTCTTC.

As concerns this clonotype: Just one base apart from a much larger clone, this may be a read error. The chain is built from TRBV18 and TRBJ1-4; TRBD1 is a possible D gene (5 bases). The ends were cut back, 0 bases at V and 3 bases at J, with 8 bases in the middle. Germline V gives CDR1 KGHSH, CDR2 LQKENI. This CDR3 has 15 amino acids. DNA for the CDR3: TGTGCCAGCTCACCACCGGGGGGAGCTAATGAAAAACTGTTTTTT. Protein: CASSPPGGANEKLFF.

This chain links TRBV5-1 with TRBJ1-2; TRBD1 agrees at 9 bases. The CDR3 has 16 amino acids. The germline CDR1 and CDR2 sequences are SGHRS and YFSETQ. Trimming took 0 bases from V and 0 from J; bases not matched to a gene: 3. CDR3 amino acids: CASSLGTGDTNYGYTF. For the CDR3, the DNA is TGCGCCAGCAGCTTGGGGACAGGGGACACTAACTATGGCTACACCTTC.

The chain combines TRBV14 with TRBJ1-5, with D possibly being TRBD1 (6 bases). Germline-derived CDR1 and CDR2 are SGHDN and FVKESK. Trimming took off 1 base at V and 11 bases at J, with 12 bases between the two ends. This CDR3 spans 13 amino acids. CDR3 amino acids: CASSQAGGHAQHF. The CDR3, as DNA: TGTGCCAGCAGCCAAGCCGGGGGACATGCCCAGCATTTT.

A few counts support this clonotype. The chain recombines TRBV28 with TRBJ1-5; maybe TRBD1 (6 bases). Trimming stripped 4 bases from V and 3 bases from J, with 16 bases between. Germline V lookup: CDR1 MDHEN, CDR2 SYDVKM. CDR3 length: 16 residues. DNA for the CDR3: TGTGCCAGCAGTTCCACAGGGTCGGGGATCAATCAGCCCCAGCATTTT. Residues: CASSSTGSGINQPQHF. Supplemented by reference TRBV28 and TRBJ1-5, the full variable domain reads DVKVTQSSRYLVKRTGEKVFLECVQDMDHENMFWYRQDPGLGLRLIYFSYDVKMKEKGDIPEGYSVSREKKERFSLILESASTNQTSMYLCASSSTGSGINQPQHFGDGTRLSIL.

This clonotype was seen at least ten times. The CDR3 sequence: CASSRQGVVGSPLHF. The CDR3 DNA is TGTGCCAGCAGTCGACAGGGAGTTGTGGGTTCACCCCTCCACTTT. The chain links TRBV6-6 to TRBJ1-6, with TRBD1 matching over 7 bases. CDR1 and CDR2 (germline): MNHNY, SVGAGI (reference sequence). V trimming: 5 bases; J trimming: 9 bases; junction bases outside the gene matches: 10. The CDR3 sequence is 15 residues long.

This clonotype was picked up a small number of times. The chain links TRBV18 to TRBJ2-1, with a weak D call TRBD2 (5 bases). The J call may be mistaken, given a closer DNA end match to TRBJ2-7. In germline, CDR1 is KGHSH, CDR2 LQKENI. CDR3 length: 15 amino acids. CDR3 residues: CASSLGESSYNEQYF. For the CDR3, the DNA is TGTGCCAGCTCACTCGGGGAGAGCTCCTACAATGAGCAGTACTTC.